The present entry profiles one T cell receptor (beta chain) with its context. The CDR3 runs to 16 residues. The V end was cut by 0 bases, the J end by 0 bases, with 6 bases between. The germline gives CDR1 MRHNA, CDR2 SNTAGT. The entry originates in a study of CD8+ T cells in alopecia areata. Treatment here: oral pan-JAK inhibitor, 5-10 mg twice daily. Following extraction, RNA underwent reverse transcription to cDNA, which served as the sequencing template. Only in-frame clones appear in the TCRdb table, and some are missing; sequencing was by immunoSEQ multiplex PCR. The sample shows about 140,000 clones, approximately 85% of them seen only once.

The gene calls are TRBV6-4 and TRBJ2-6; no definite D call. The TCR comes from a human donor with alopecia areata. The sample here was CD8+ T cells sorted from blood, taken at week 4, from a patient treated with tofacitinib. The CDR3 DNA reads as TGTGCCAGCAGTGACTCAGCACCCTCTGGGGCCAACGTCCTGACTTTC. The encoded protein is CASSDSAPSGANVLTF.